The 19 T cell receptor beta chains below all came from one sample that was sequenced in a study of tumor-infiltrating lymphocytes in primary liver carcinoma. The investigators made TCR beta cDNA from 400 to 550 ng total RNA, using a constant-region primer. Generation of the TCR beta libraries relied on three nested multiplex PCR rounds using slightly modified ARM-PCR. The first two PCR rounds used TRBV1-TRBV30 primers with a Cbeta primer, approximately 10 cycles each. From the multiplex PCR reads, TCRdb called clonotypes with MiXCR, one entry per CDR3 protein. Of fewer than 350,000 distinct CDR3 sequences in the sample, less than 75% were seen once. Unsorted whole blood served as the source of blood RNA, and germline DNA was extracted as well. Sequenced material: peripheral blood. These TCRs come from a man in his forties with primary liver carcinoma and hepatitis B virus infection.

This chain links TRBV11-2 with TRBJ2-1; 7 positions match TRBD2. From germline, CDR1 is SGHAT and CDR2 FQNNGV. With 5 bases clipped from V and 6 bases from J, the junction kept 7 bases outside the gene matches. CDR3 length: 14 amino acids. The chain's CDR3 is CASSLVGGPNEQFF. The CDR3 coding sequence is TGTGCCAGCAGCCTGGTGGGAGGGCCCAATGAGCAGTTCTTC. The whole variable domain, filled in from reference TRBV11-2 and TRBJ2-1, reads EAGVAQSPRYKIIEKRQSVAFWCNPISGHATLYWYQQILGQGPKLLIQFQNNGVVDDSQLPKDRFSAERLKGVDSTLKIQPAKLEDSAVYLCASSLVGGPNEQFFGPGTRLTVL.

This clonotype has a single count. The missing conserved phenylalanine or tryptophan at the end of this CDR3 makes a read error likely. This sequence joins TRBV11-2 and TRBJ2-1; D gene unclear. The CDR3 length is 13 residues. Germline V gives CDR1 SGHAT, CDR2 FQNNGV. This CDR3 is CTSSLDWNNEQFL. For the CDR3, the DNA is TGTACCAGCAGCTTAGATTGGAACAATGAGCAGTTCCTC.

This clonotype has more than one count but fewer than ten. A much larger clonotype is one base distant, so this may be a read error. V gene TRBV6-6 combines with J gene TRBJ2-5; no clear D. The CDR3 is made up of 14 amino acids. Germline values: CDR1 MNHNY, CDR2 SVGAGI (reference sequence). For the CDR3, the DNA is TGTGTCAGCAGTTACCAGGCAGGTCAAGAGACCCAGTACTTC. Its translation: CVSSYQAGQETQYF.

On this clonotype itself: The junction departs from the called germline gene at one end, perhaps through a read error. The CDR3 region has the DNA TGTACCAGCAGGACTAGCGGGAGGGGGGCCGAGGAGCAGTTCTTC. This gives the protein CTSRTSGRGAEEQFF. The chain combines TRBV5-4 with TRBJ2-1; 15 positions agree with TRBD2. Germline V lookup: CDR1 SGHNT, CDR2 YYREEE (reference sequence). CDR3 length: 15 amino acids. The variable domain in full, completed from reference TRBV5-4 and TRBJ2-1, reads ETGVTQSPTHLIKTRGQQVTLRCSSQSGHNTVSWYQQALGQGPQFIFQYYREEENGRGNFPPRFSGLQFPNYSSELNVNALELDDSALYLCTSRTSGRGAEEQFFGPGTRLTVL.

Remarks on this clonotype: A single base separates this from a much larger clone, so it may be a read error. The CDR3 does not close with the conserved phenylalanine or tryptophan, likely indicating a read error. The J gene is TRBJ2-1, the V gene TRBV6-2 or TRBV6-3, with D possibly called TRBD1 or TRBD2 (5 bases each). Germline V gives CDR1 MNHEY, CDR2 SVGEGT. This CDR3 has 15 amino acids. Trimming left V 5 bases short and J 4 bases short, with 15 bases between. Here the CDR3 reads CASSPGARTYNEQFL. DNA for the CDR3: TGTGCCAGCAGTCCCGGGGCAAGAACGTACAATGAGCAGTTCCTC.

In regard to this clonotype: A read error may account for a junction end that differs from germline. The chain is built from TRBV30 and TRBJ2-5; tentative D call: TRBD1 (5 bases). The CDR3 runs to 13 residues. The germline V gene has CDR1 GTSNPN and CDR2 SVGIG (reference sequence). CDR3 amino acids: CAWNRRPQEIQYF. DNA of the CDR3: TGTGCCTGGAACAGGCGTCCCCAAGAGATCCAGTACTTC.

As regards this clonotype: Because the CDR3 is missing its conserved closing phenylalanine or tryptophan, this is likely a read error. J is TRBJ1-2 and V is TRBV11-2; no definite D call. This CDR3 spans 10 amino acids. CDR1 and CDR2 (germline): SGHAT, FQNNGV. CDR3 bases: TGTGTCAGCAGCCTGGTTGGCTACACCTCC. It specifies CVSSLVGYTS.

Points on this clonotype: An end of the junction does not agree with germline; a read error may underlie this. The V call is TRBV30, the J call TRBJ1-5; TRBD1 might be the D (5 bases). This CDR3 has 15 residues. From germline, CDR1 is GTSNPN and CDR2 SVGIG (reference sequence). CDR3 in DNA: TGTGCCTGGAGTCTGGGCGGGGGTGGCAATCATCCCCAGCATTTT. Translation gives CAWSLGGGGNHPQHF. The complete variable domain, with remaining parts taken from reference TRBV30 and TRBJ1-5, reads SQTIHQWPATLVQPVGSPLSLECTVEGTSNPNLYWYRQAAGRGLQLLFYSVGIGQISSEVPQNLSASRPQDRQFILSSKKLLLSDSGFYLCAWSLGGGGNHPQHFGDGTRLSIL.

This clonotype was recorded once. A much larger clone sits a single nucleotide away, making a read error possible. The V and J genes are TRBV12-3 or TRBV12-4 and TRBJ2-1; unclear D gene. The CDR3 has 11 amino acids. Trimming pared 3 bases from V and 13 bases from J, leaving 10 bases between. The CDR3 sequence is CASSLAETQFF. Written as DNA, the CDR3 is TGTGCCAGCAGTTTGGCAGAGACCCAGTTCTTC.

This clonotype was seen at least ten times. The rearrangement uses TRBV6-5 and TRBJ2-1, with a tentative D call TRBD2 (6 bases). This CDR3 spans 16 amino acids. V lost 6 bases, J lost 8 bases, and 23 bases lay in between. Germline lookup yields CDR1 MNHEY and CDR2 SVGAGI. CDR3 loop: CASSKHSGSVYYEQFF. The CDR3 DNA reads as TGTGCCAGCAGCAAACATAGCGGCTCCGTATACTATGAGCAGTTCTTC.

This clonotype was recorded at least ten times. J is TRBJ1-1 and V is TRBV5-6; no firm D call. The CDR3 has 13 amino acids. The V gene's germline CDR1 is SGHDT and CDR2 YYEEEE. Trimming left V 0 bases short and J 0 bases short, with 3 bases between. The CDR3 region is CASSLEVNTEAFF. DNA of the CDR3: TGTGCCAGCAGCTTGGAGGTGAACACTGAAGCTTTCTTT.

About this clonotype itself: Sequence at one end of the junction differs from germline and may be a read error. This chain joins TRBV11-1 and TRBJ1-1; D unresolved. The germline V gene encodes CDR1 SGHAT and CDR2 FQDESV (reference sequence). The CDR3 runs to 15 residues. CDR3 sequence (DNA): TGTGCCAACAGCTTAGGAGCTCAGGCTAGAATTGAAGCTTTCTTT. Its translation: CANSLGAQARIEAFF.

The chain uses TRBV11-1 and TRBJ2-7, with 10 bases aligning to TRBD2. Trimming at V came to 5 bases and at J to 9 bases, leaving 13 bases not matched to a gene. Germline-derived CDR1 and CDR2 are SGHAT and FQDESV (reference sequence). The CDR3 totals 15 residues. The DNA of the CDR3 is TGTGCCAGCAGCAGCCTAAGCGGGAGGGCTCGCGCGCAGTACTTC. Encoded protein: CASSSLSGRARAQYF.

This clonotype was detected ten times or more. The J gene is TRBJ2-3, the V gene TRBV6-2 or TRBV6-3; 7 bases align to TRBD2. V lost 5 bases to trimming and J lost 14 bases; unmatched junction nucleotides: 7. The CDR3 consists of 11 residues. Germline assignment: CDR1 MNHEY and CDR2 SVGEGT. The CDR3: CASSEPGLLYF. CDR3 DNA: TGTGCCAGCAGTGAACCGGGACTATTGTATTTT.

This clonotype was recorded only once. A clone one base away is much larger, so this may be a read error. The CDR3 loop is CAGSYTPGAYNEQFF. The CDR3 coding sequence is TGTGCCGGCAGTTACACCCCAGGGGCCTACAATGAGCAGTTCTTC. The rearrangement joins TRBV6-5 to TRBJ2-1; D might be TRBD1 (6 bases). Germline V gene sequence: CDR1 MNHEY, CDR2 SVGAGI. This CDR3 has 15 residues.

This clonotype was found a few times. The chain recombines TRBV10-3 with TRBJ1-2; D gene ambiguous. The V gene lost 3 bases and the J gene lost 3 bases, with 8 bases spanning the gap. The CDR3 runs to 13 residues. Germline V gene lookup returns CDR1 ENHRY and CDR2 SYGVKD. The DNA for the CDR3 is TGTGCCATCAGTGAAAACAGCGACTATGGCTACACCTTC. This codes for CAISENSDYGYTF.

The chain joins TRBV5-1 to TRBJ1-1; D gene uncertain. CDR3 length: 14 amino acids. Trimming shortened V by 1 base and J by 5 bases, and 12 bases separated the two germline ends. Germline CDR1 reads SGHRS; CDR2 reads YFSETQ. CDR3 protein: CASSLYNRDTEAFF. The DNA of the CDR3 is TGCGCCAGCAGCTTGTACAATCGGGATACTGAAGCTTTCTTT.

Points on this clonotype: An end of the junction differs from the germline gene, which may be a read error. The chain employs TRBV11-2 and TRBJ2-5, with TRBD1 as a possible D gene (7 bases). CDR3 length equals 15 residues. Germline CDR1 is SGHAT and CDR2 is FQNNGV. CDR3 sequence (DNA): TGTGCCAGCCGCGTCCAGGGGGGTGTATTGGAGACCGAGTACTTC. The encoded protein is CASRVQGGVLETEYF.

J is TRBJ1-5 and V is TRBV24-1; TRBD1 matches 9 bases. Germline-derived CDR1 and CDR2 are KGHDR and SFDVKD. With V trimmed by 6 bases and J by 5 bases, 10 bases remained unmatched. This CDR3 contains 16 residues. The CDR3: CATSNGQGSMHQPQHF. The DNA for the CDR3 is TGTGCCACCAGTAATGGACAGGGGTCTATGCATCAGCCCCAGCATTTT.